This T cell receptor (beta chain) was obtained from a study of T cell repertoires in cytomegalovirus infection. Study details: Recently identified HLA-C-restricted CMV epitopes and well-studied HLA-B-restricted CMV epitopes were used by the study. Public TCR beta signatures marked donors with CMV infection and the matching HLA. Study results and caveats: There were HLA-C-restricted CMV-specific TCR beta clonotypes dominating the ex vivo response. Using cumulative public TCR beta family frequency, the authors identified those who carried CMV together with the relevant HLA.

There are a few counts of this clonotype. The antigen is undetermined. TCRdb reprocessed the reads via MiXCR and lists one record per CDR3 protein. Of some 500,000 distinct CDR3 sequences in the sample, around 30% were seen once. V lost 5 bases, J lost 7 bases, and 9 bases stayed unmatched. This CDR3 has 14 amino acids. Looked up from germline, CDR1 is SGHAT and CDR2 is FQDESV (reference sequence). This clonotype was obtained from a human donor in good health (CMV status not recorded). Some clones in this sample may be carry-over from other donors' samples. The input for sequencing was cultured PBMCs, taken from culture after CMV antigen stimulation. This rearrangement joins TRBV11-1 to TRBJ1-2; 8 bases match TRBD1. The CDR3 coding sequence is TGTGCCAGCAGCACCGAACAGGGGGAGAGTGGCTACACCTTC. Translating it yields CASSTEQGESGYTF.